What follows is one TCR beta chain and its context. What it recognizes is unknown. Germline CDR1 reads SEHNR; CDR2 reads FQNEAQ (reference sequence). V was pared by 10 bases and J by 2 bases, with 4 bases of the junction left unmatched. This CDR3 spans 15 amino acids. The PCR used 60 Vbeta and 13 Jbeta primers. Assay used: immunoSEQ multiplex PCR; TCRdb lists only in-frame clones, some missing. The sample includes roughly 100,000 clones, about 77% of them seen just once. The sample belongs to a study of cytomegalovirus exposure and HLA in healthy donors. Study-wide results and caveats: Earlier analysis yielded a pattern in which most TCR beta V segments were productive about 90% or about 30% of the time. Later analysis reportedly placed an Asian-associated ancestry cluster below the roughly 640-donor mean in N-insertions.

The rearrangement uses TRBV7-9 and TRBJ2-2; 13 bases match TRBD2. This receptor was taken from a woman aged 40 to 50 in good health and CMV-seronegative. Sequencing input: PBMCs. CDR3 sequence reads: CATTSGGVNTGELFF. The DNA for the CDR3 is TGTGCCACCACTAGCGGGGGGGTAAACACCGGGGAGCTGTTTTTT.